This TCR beta chain was sequenced in a study of T cells after yellow fever vaccination. General study points: Detected again after the booster were most primary-vaccination clones, at 95% to 98% CD4 and more than 70% CD8. Faster peaking, at day 5 versus 15, marked a secondary response that was weaker. Just a small share of clonotypes turned up in the CD4 compartment as well as the CD8 compartment.

Making TCR cDNA involved 5'RACE template switching, which added UMIs and a universal primer site. TCRdb ran MiXCR on the 5' RACE reads and lists one entry per CDR3 protein. Among about 260,000 distinct CDR3 sequences listed, roughly 4.8% were seen once. The sample holds many counts of this clonotype. Antigen: not known. Looked up from germline, CDR1 is SQVTM and CDR2 is ANQGSEA. V was pared by 5 bases and J by 4 bases, with 11 bases between. This CDR3 contains 12 residues. The TCR sequence derives from a man in his late teens or twenties who received the YFV17D yellow fever vaccine. The chain has TRBV29-1 and TRBJ1-2; D is undetermined. The sequences come from CD4+ T cells sorted from PBMCs, collected on the day of the yellow fever booster vaccination. This CDR3 reads CSVRPSSYGYTF. In DNA, the CDR3 is TGCAGCGTTCGTCCCAGCAGCTATGGCTACACCTTC.